The 15 T cell receptor beta chains reported below all come from one sample, sequenced in a study of cytomegalovirus exposure and HLA in healthy donors. The PCR had 60 Vbeta and 13 Jbeta primers. Sequencing used immunoSEQ multiplex PCR; TCRdb keeps in-frame clones, though not all of them. Among around 220,000 clones listed, 75% to 80% were seen once. The sequencing sample was made of PBMCs. These receptors came from a young man in good health and CMV-seronegative.

The V call is TRBV7-9, the J call TRBJ2-7, with D perhaps matching TRBD1 (6 bases). Germline assignment: CDR1 SEHNR and CDR2 FQNEAQ (reference sequence). V lost 4 bases and J 3 bases, leaving 13 bases between the germline ends. The CDR3 loop spans 14 amino acids. CDR3 loop: CASSSKYRDYEQYF. CDR3 sequence (DNA): TGTGCCAGCAGCTCCAAGTACAGGGACTACGAGCAGTACTTC.

This clone appeared a few times. The chain is built from TRBV28 and TRBJ2-7; D may be TRBD2 (7 bases). V gave up 5 bases and J gave up 11 bases, with 16 bases separating them. The CDR3 length is 12 residues. The germline V gene has CDR1 MDHEN and CDR2 SYDVKM. For the CDR3, the DNA is TGTGCCAGCAGTCTCCCTCGGGGGGACAAGTACTTC. Protein sequence: CASSLPRGDKYF. Full variable domain (missing parts from reference TRBV28 and TRBJ2-7): DVKVTQSSRYLVKRTGEKVFLECVQDMDHENMFWYRQDPGLGLRLIYFSYDVKMKEKGDIPEGYSVSREKKERFSLILESASTNQTSMYLCASSLPRGDKYFGPGTRLTVT.

The chain uses TRBV6-5 and TRBJ1-1; D not certain. The CDR3 runs to 15 residues. Looked up from germline, CDR1 is MNHEY and CDR2 is SVGAGI. Deletions cut 5 bases from V and 3 bases from J, with 16 bases between. DNA of the CDR3: TGTGCCAGCAGTCGACAAGAACCATGGGACACTGAAGCTTTCTTT. It yields the protein CASSRQEPWDTEAFF.

The chain employs TRBV19 and TRBJ1-5; no definite D call. The CDR3 spans 14 residues. V lost 9 bases and J lost 2, with 14 bases in between. Germline values: CDR1 LNHDA, CDR2 SQIVND (reference sequence). The CDR3 nucleotides read TGTGCCAGCTCCCTGGCCGGGGGCAATCAGCCCCAGCATTTT. Translating it yields CASSLAGGNQPQHF.

DNA of the CDR3: TGTGCCAGCAGCCCGAACGGGGACACAGGGAACAATCAGCCCCAGCATTTT. Its translation is CASSPNGDTGNNQPQHF. This chain joins TRBV5-5 and TRBJ1-5, with TRBD1 as a possible D gene (6 bases). This CDR3 region has 17 residues. Trimming took 4 bases from V and 3 from J, leaving 20 bases between them. CDR1 and CDR2 (germline): SGHKS, YYEKEE (reference sequence).

This clone was counted only a few times. This sequence joins TRBV7-9 and TRBJ2-7, with D unclear. The V end was cut by 4 bases, the J end by 0 bases, with 7 bases between. The CDR3 covers 13 residues. Germline V gene sequence: CDR1 SEHNR, CDR2 FQNEAQ (reference sequence). The CDR3 DNA sequence: TGTGCCAGCAGCTCCAGGTTCTCCTACGAGCAGTACTTC. This codes for CASSSRFSYEQYF.

The chain joins TRBV28 to TRBJ2-7; 10 nucleotides align to TRBD1. From germline, CDR1 is MDHEN and CDR2 SYDVKM. This CDR3 is built from 15 residues. The V segment lost 4 bases and the J segment 3 bases; nucleotides outside the gene matches: 6. CDR3 coding DNA: TGTGCCAGCAGTTCCCCGGGACAGGGGTTCTACGAGCAGTACTTC. Amino acid sequence: CASSSPGQGFYEQYF. The variable domain in full, completed from reference TRBV28 and TRBJ2-7, reads DVKVTQSSRYLVKRTGEKVFLECVQDMDHENMFWYRQDPGLGLRLIYFSYDVKMKEKGDIPEGYSVSREKKERFSLILESASTNQTSMYLCASSSPGQGFYEQYFGPGTRLTVT.

This clone was seen more than once but under ten times. This chain links TRBV4-3 with TRBJ1-6, with TRBD1 matching 7 bases. V lost 4 bases to trimming and J lost 0 bases; unmatched junction nucleotides: 18. This CDR3 contains 21 residues. Germline V lookup: CDR1 LGHNA, CDR2 YSLEER. The CDR3 DNA follows: TGCGCCAGCAGCCGAATAAAGCCAACAGGGGTCGGGGGCTCCTATAATTCACCCCTCCACTTT. This gives the protein CASSRIKPTGVGGSYNSPLHF.

This clone occurred once. The chain links TRBV29-1 to TRBJ2-2, with D possibly TRBD1 on 5 matching bases. Germline-derived CDR1 and CDR2 are SQVTM and ANQGSEA. The CDR3 is made up of 14 amino acids. Trimming shortened V by 5 bases and J by 4 bases, and 14 bases separated the two germline ends. CDR3 nucleotides: TGCAGCGTTAGGGGTCCTCTCCGCACCGGGGAGCTGTTTTTT. It codes for CSVRGPLRTGELFF.

V is TRBV28 and J is TRBJ2-1; a weak D match, TRBD2 (6 bases). Germline V lookup: CDR1 MDHEN, CDR2 SYDVKM. This CDR3 has 15 residues. V was shortened by 2 bases and J by 8 bases, with 16 bases between the two germline ends. The CDR3 loop is CASSLVQTSIDEQFF. The CDR3 region has the DNA TGTGCCAGCAGTTTAGTGCAAACTAGCATTGATGAGCAGTTCTTC.

The V gene is TRBV5-1, the J gene TRBJ2-2, with TRBD2 matching over 10 bases. V was pared by 0 bases and J by 7 bases, with 9 bases of the junction left unmatched. The CDR3 covers 17 residues. Germline values: CDR1 SGHRS, CDR2 YFSETQ. In DNA, the CDR3 is TGCGCCAGCAGCTTGGAGGCTAGCGGGAGTCTTGGCGGGGAGCTGTTTTTT. It specifies CASSLEASGSLGGELFF. Drawing the rest from reference TRBV5-1 and TRBJ2-2, the complete variable domain is KAGVTQTPRYLIKTRGQQVTLSCSPISGHRSVSWYQQTPGQGLQFLFEYFSETQRNKGNFPGRFSGRQFSNSRSEMNVSTLELGDSALYLCASSLEASGSLGGELFFGEGSRLTVL.

This chain joins TRBV7-2 and TRBJ2-7; unclear D gene. V lost 1 base, J lost 4 bases, and 17 bases lay in between. This CDR3 contains 16 residues. From germline, CDR1 is SGHTA and CDR2 FQGNSA. The CDR3 DNA follows: TGTGCCAGCAGCTTAGGGGCAGCCCAACGATTATACGAGCAGTACTTC. This sequence encodes CASSLGAAQRLYEQYF.

The chain carries TRBV6-6 and TRBJ1-2, with D possibly TRBD1 on 6 matching bases. CDR3 length: 12 residues. V was pared by 5 bases and J by 6 bases, with 10 bases between. From germline, CDR1 is MNHNY and CDR2 SVGAGI (reference sequence). CDR3 sequence reads: CASSPQGNGYTF. Here the CDR3 DNA reads TGTGCCAGCAGTCCACAGGGTAATGGCTACACCTTC.

The chain has TRBV4-3 and TRBJ2-7; 7 bases agree with TRBD1. The germline V gene has CDR1 LGHNA and CDR2 YSLEER. V gave up 0 bases and J gave up 4 bases; unmatched junction bases: 9. The CDR3 length is 16 residues. The CDR3 bases are TGCGCCAGCAGCCAAGATGGCTCAGGGGGAAGTTACGAGCAGTACTTC. Translating gives CASSQDGSGGSYEQYF.

In its sample, this clone was seen once. The rearrangement uses TRBV9 and TRBJ2-2; 8 nucleotides line up with TRBD2. Germline V CDR1 and CDR2: SGDLS, YYNGEE. With 3 bases clipped from V and 2 bases from J, the junction kept 12 bases outside the gene matches. The CDR3 runs to 18 residues. The CDR3 DNA is TGTGCCAGCAGCGACCGGGGGGGCTCTCGAGTAAACACCGGGGAGCTGTTTTTT. This gives the protein CASSDRGGSRVNTGELFF.